What follows are 12 T cell receptor beta chains derived from one specimen sequenced in a study of blood T cell repertoires in COVID-19. The repertoire was sequenced with immunoSEQ multiplex PCR; TCRdb's copy has only in-frame clones and lacks some. The top ten hold approximately 3.5% of the sample, which has approximately 65,000 clones, about four fifths seen once. Sequencing used PBMCs or T cells enriched from blood (not recorded which). The receptors were sampled from a woman aged 40 to 49 with acute COVID-19.

The DNA of the CDR3 is TGTGCCAGCAGCTACAGTACGGACAGGGATGGGGAAAAACTGTTTTTT. Translated, it gives CASSYSTDRDGEKLFF. The rearrangement joins TRBV7-9 to TRBJ1-4; 8 bases fit TRBD1. The trim removed 4 bases at V and 8 bases at J, leaving 12 bases unmatched. Germline V gene lookup returns CDR1 SEHNR and CDR2 FQNEAQ (reference sequence). The CDR3 length is 16 residues.

This clone was recorded once. Written as DNA, the CDR3 is TGTGCCAGCAGCTTAGGTCTAGCGGGAGTTGAGCAGTACTTC. It specifies CASSLGLAGVEQYF. The V call is TRBV5-6, the J call TRBJ2-7; 10 nucleotides match TRBD2. The CDR3 loop spans 14 amino acids. Trimming took 2 bases from V and 7 from J; bases not matched to a gene: 6. Per germline, CDR1 SGHDT and CDR2 YYEEEE.

The chain uses TRBV5-1 and TRBJ2-5; unclear D gene. Trimming shortened V by 1 base and J by 1 base, and 5 bases separated the two germline ends. CDR1 is SGHRS, CDR2 YFSETQ, per germline. This CDR3 is 13 amino acids long. For the CDR3, the DNA is TGCGCCAGCAGCTTGACTATCCAAGAGACCCAGTACTTC. This encodes CASSLTIQETQYF.

This chain connects TRBV5-3 to TRBJ2-7; 7 positions match TRBD2. TRBV5-3 is identified as an open reading frame with a role that is uncertain. The CDR3 sequence is 16 residues long. V shed 2 bases and J 1 base; nucleotides not matched to a gene: 9. The CDR3 DNA is TGTGCCAGAAGCTTTACTGGGACCGGGGGGTCCTACGAGCAGTACGTC. This gives the protein CARSFTGTGGSYEQYV.

This clone has more than one count but fewer than ten. This chain uses TRBV5-4 with TRBJ2-5, with TRBD2 identical over 10 bases. Trimming removed 0 bases from V and 2 bases from J; junction bases left unmatched: 7. The CDR3 is 17 residues long. In germline, CDR1 is SGHNT, CDR2 YYREEE (reference sequence). The CDR3 nucleotides read TGTGCCAGCAGCTTGGGCCTAGCGGGAGTGAAGCAAGAGACCCAGTACTTC. Amino acid sequence: CASSLGLAGVKQETQYF. Drawing the rest from reference TRBV5-4 and TRBJ2-5, the complete variable domain is ETGVTQSPTHLIKTRGQQVTLRCSSQSGHNTVSWYQQALGQGPQFIFQYYREEENGRGNFPPRFSGLQFPNYSSELNVNALELDDSALYLCASSLGLAGVKQETQYFGPGTRLLVL.

The chain uses TRBV5-1 and TRBJ2-7, with 13 bases that match TRBD2. After removal of 3 bases from V and 5 bases from J, the junction contained 5 bases not matched to a gene. This CDR3 has 15 amino acids. Germline V gives CDR1 SGHRS, CDR2 YFSETQ. CDR3 nucleotide sequence: TGCGCCAGCAGCTCGAAACTAGCGGGAGGGGACGAGCAGTACTTC. Translating gives CASSSKLAGGDEQYF.

The chain links TRBV3-1 (or the pseudogene TRBV3-2) to TRBJ2-7; tentative D call: TRBD2 (6 bases). The germline CDR1 and CDR2 sequences are LGHDT and YNNKEL (reference sequence). V lost 1 base and J lost 9, with 16 bases in between. This CDR3 comprises 14 residues. The CDR3 region has the DNA TGTGCCAGCAGCCAAGGCGGGGTACGGGGGACGCAGTACGTC. Protein sequence: CASSQGGVRGTQYV.

The chain links TRBV5-1 to TRBJ1-5; 9 positions match TRBD1. The CDR3 length is 22 residues. CDR1 is SGHRS and CDR2 is YFSETQ in the germline V gene. Trimming removed 0 bases from V and 0 bases from J; junction bases left unmatched: 19. This CDR3 is CASSLAFNTGQGYLYSNQPQHF. CDR3 coding DNA: TGCGCCAGCAGCTTGGCCTTTAATACGGGACAGGGTTACCTATATAGCAATCAGCCCCAGCATTTT.

The chain recombines TRBV27 with TRBJ1-1; 7 nucleotides agree with TRBD1. This CDR3 is built from 14 residues. V lost 4 bases to trimming and J lost 0 bases; unmatched junction nucleotides: 2. The germline gives CDR1 MNHEY, CDR2 SMNVEV (reference sequence). CDR3 nucleotides: TGTGCCAGCAGTTACAGGGGTATGAACACTGAAGCTTTCTTT. Its translation is CASSYRGMNTEAFF.

The rearrangement joins TRBV3-1 (or the pseudogene TRBV3-2) to TRBJ1-1; 7 nucleotides align to TRBD1. Germline CDR1 reads LGHDT; CDR2 reads YNNKEL (reference sequence). The CDR3 totals 14 residues. The V gene end was trimmed by 5 bases and the J gene end by 2 bases; junction bases not matched to a gene: 5. The CDR3 loop is CASSVGTVNTEAFF. CDR3 DNA: TGTGCCAGCAGCGTCGGGACAGTAAACACTGAAGCTTTCTTT.

This sequence joins TRBV15 and TRBJ2-3, with D tentatively TRBD1 (5 bases). V shed 4 bases and J shed 0 bases, with 14 bases lying between them. The germline gives CDR1 LNHNV, CDR2 YYDKDF (reference sequence). This CDR3 spans 16 amino acids. The CDR3 DNA reads TGTGCCACCAGCACGAGGAAGACAGCTAGCACAGATACGCAGTATTTT. Its protein is CATSTRKTASTDTQYF.

This rearrangement joins TRBV11-3 to TRBJ1-1; TRBD1 matches at 9 bases. This CDR3 has 16 amino acids. Germline lookup yields CDR1 SGHNT and CDR2 YENEEA. Trimming took 5 bases from V and 1 from J; bases not matched to a gene: 8. CDR3 sequence: CASSPSYRGRNTEAFF. CDR3 nucleotides: TGTGCCAGCAGCCCGAGTTACAGGGGGCGGAACACTGAAGCTTTCTTT.